This TCR beta chain was obtained from a study of T cell changes during pregnancy in multiple sclerosis. The data were produced by immunoSEQ multiplex PCR, yet TCRdb's version contains in-frame clones alone and is incomplete. The repertoire has 55,000 to 75,000 clones, about nine tenths of them found once; the top ten carry 1% to 1.5%. The ends were cut back, 0 bases at V and 3 bases at J, with 16 bases in the middle. Germline V CDR1 and CDR2: SGHRS, YFSETQ. The CDR3 has 17 amino acids. This chain connects TRBV5-1 to TRBJ1-5; no reliable D call. The sample consisted of peripheral blood, taken after pregnancy. The TCR originated in a female donor in good health, enrolled as a control in a pregnancy study. CDR3 nucleotides: TGCGCCAGCAGCTTGGGGTCGGGCGGGGAAAACAATCAGCCCCAGCATTTT. Encoded protein: CASSLGSGGENNQPQHF.